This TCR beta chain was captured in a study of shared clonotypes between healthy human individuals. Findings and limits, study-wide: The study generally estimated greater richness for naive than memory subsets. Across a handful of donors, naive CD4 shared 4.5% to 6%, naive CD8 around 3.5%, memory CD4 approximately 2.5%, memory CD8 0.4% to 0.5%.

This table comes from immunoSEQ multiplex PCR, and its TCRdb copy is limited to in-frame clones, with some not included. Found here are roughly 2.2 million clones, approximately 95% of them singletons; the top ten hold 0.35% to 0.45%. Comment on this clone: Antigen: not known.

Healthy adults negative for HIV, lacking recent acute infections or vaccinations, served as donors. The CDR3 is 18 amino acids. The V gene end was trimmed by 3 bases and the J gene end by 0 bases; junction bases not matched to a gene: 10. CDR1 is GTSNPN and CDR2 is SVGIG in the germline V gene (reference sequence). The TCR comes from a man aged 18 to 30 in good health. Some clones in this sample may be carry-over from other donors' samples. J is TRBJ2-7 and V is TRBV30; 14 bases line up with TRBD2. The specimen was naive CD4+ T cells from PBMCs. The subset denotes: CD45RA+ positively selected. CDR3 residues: CAWRRLAGGFFSSYEQYF. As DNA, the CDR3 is TGTGCCTGGAGGAGACTAGCGGGAGGGTTCTTCAGCTCCTACGAGCAGTACTTC.